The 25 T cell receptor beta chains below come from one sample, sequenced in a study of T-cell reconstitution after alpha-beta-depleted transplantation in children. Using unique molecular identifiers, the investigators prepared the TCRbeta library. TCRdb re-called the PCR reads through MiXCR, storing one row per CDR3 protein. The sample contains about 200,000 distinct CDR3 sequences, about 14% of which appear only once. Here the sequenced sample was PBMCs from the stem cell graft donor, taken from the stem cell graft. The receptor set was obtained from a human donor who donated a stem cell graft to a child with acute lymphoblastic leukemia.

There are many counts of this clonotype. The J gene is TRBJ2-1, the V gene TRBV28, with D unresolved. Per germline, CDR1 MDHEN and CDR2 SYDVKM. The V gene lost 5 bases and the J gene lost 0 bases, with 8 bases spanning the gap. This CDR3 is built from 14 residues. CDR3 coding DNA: TGTGCCAGCAGTGCCGGACGCTCCTACAATGAGCAGTTCTTC. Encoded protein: CASSAGRSYNEQFF. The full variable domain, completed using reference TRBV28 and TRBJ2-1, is DVKVTQSSRYLVKRTGEKVFLECVQDMDHENMFWYRQDPGLGLRLIYFSYDVKMKEKGDIPEGYSVSREKKERFSLILESASTNQTSMYLCASSAGRSYNEQFFGPGTRLTVL.

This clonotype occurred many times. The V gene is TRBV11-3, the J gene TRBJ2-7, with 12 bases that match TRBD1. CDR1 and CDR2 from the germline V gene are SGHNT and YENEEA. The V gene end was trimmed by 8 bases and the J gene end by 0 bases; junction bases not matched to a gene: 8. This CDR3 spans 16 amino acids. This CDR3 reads CASAKGQGAISYEQYF. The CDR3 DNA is TGTGCCAGCGCTAAGGGACAGGGGGCAATCTCCTACGAGCAGTACTTC.

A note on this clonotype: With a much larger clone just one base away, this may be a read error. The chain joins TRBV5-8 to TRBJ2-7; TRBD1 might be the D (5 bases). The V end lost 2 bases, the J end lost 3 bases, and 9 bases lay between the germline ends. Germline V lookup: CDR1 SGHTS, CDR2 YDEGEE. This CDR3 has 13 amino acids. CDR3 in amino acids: CASSLQACYEQYF. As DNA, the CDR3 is TGTGCCAGCAGCTTACAGGCTTGCTACGAGCAGTACTTC.

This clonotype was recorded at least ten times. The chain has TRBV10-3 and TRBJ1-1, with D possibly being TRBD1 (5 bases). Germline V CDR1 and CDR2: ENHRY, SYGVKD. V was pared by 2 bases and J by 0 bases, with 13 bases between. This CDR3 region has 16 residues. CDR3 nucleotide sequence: TGTGCCATCAGTGAGAAACACAGGCGAGTGAACACTGAAGCTTTCTTT. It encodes CAISEKHRRVNTEAFF.

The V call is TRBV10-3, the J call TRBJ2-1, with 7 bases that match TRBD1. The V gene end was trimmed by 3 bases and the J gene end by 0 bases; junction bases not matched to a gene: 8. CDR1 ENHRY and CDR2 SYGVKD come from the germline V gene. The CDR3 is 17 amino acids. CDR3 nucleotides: TGTGCCATCAGTGAATCAGAGGACAGGAGCTCCTACAATGAGCAGTTCTTC. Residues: CAISESEDRSSYNEQFF.

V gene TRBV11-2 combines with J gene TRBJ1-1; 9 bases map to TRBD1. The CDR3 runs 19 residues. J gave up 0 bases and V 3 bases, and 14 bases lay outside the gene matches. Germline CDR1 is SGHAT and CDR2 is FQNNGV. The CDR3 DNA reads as TGTGCCAGCAGCTTCCAAATAAACCACAGGGGGCGAATGAACACTGAAGCTTTCTTT. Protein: CASSFQINHRGRMNTEAFF.

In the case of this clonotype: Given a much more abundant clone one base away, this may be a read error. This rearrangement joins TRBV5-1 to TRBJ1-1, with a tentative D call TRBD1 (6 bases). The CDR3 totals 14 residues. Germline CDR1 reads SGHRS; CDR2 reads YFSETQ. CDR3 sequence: CASSIRQVNSEAFF. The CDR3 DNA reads TGCGCCAGCAGCATTAGACAGGTGAACTCTGAAGCTTTCTTT. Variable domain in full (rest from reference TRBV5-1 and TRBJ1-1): KAGVTQTPRYLIKTRGQQVTLSCSPISGHRSVSWYQQTPGQGLQFLFEYFSETQRNKGNFPGRFSGRQFSNSRSEMNVSTLELGDSALYLCASSIRQVNSEAFFGQGTRLTVV.

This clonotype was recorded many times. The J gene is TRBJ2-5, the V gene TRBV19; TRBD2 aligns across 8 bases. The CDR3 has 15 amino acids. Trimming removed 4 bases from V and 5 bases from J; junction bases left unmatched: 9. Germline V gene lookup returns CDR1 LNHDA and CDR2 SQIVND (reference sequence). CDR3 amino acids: CASSTGAGEGETQYF. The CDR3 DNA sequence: TGTGCCAGTAGTACCGGAGCGGGAGAAGGGGAGACCCAGTACTTC.

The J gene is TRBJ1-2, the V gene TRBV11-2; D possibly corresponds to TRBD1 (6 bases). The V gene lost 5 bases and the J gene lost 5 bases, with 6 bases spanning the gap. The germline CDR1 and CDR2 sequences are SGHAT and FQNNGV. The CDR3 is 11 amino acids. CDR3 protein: CASSQGYGYTF. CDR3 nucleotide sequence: TGTGCCAGCAGCCAGGGGTATGGCTACACCTTC.

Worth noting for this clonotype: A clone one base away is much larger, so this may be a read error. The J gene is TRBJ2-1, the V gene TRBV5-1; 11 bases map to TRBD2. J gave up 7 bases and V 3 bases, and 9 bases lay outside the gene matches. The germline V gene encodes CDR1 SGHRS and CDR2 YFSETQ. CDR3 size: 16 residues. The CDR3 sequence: CASSSVVTSGKNEQFF. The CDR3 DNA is TGCGCCAGCAGCTCGGTCGTGACTAGCGGGAAGAATGAGCAGTTCTTC.

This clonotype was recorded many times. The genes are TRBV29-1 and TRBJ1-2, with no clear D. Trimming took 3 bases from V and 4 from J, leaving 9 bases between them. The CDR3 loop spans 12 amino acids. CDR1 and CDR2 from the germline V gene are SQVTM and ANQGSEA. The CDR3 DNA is TGCAGCGTTGATCTGGTTGCCTATGGCTACACCTTC. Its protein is CSVDLVAYGYTF.

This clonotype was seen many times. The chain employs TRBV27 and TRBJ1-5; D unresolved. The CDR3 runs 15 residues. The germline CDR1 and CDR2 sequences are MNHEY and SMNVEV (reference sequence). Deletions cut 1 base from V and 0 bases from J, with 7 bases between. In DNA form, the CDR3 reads TGTGCCAGCAGTTTATTGGCGGGTAGCAATCAGCCCCAGCATTTT. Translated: CASSLLAGSNQPQHF.

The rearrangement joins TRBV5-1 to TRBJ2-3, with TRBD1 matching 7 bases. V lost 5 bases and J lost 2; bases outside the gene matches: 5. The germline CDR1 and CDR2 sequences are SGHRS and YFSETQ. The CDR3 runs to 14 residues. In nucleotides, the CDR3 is TGCGCCAGCAGTTATGGACAGGACACAGATACGCAGTATTTT. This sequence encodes CASSYGQDTDTQYF.

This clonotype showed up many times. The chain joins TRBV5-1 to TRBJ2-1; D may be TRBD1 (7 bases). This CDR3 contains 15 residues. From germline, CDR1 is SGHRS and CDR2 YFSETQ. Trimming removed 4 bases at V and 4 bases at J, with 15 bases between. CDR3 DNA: TGCGCCAGCAGCCCGGGGGACAGCCTATACAATGAGCAGTTCTTC. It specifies CASSPGDSLYNEQFF.

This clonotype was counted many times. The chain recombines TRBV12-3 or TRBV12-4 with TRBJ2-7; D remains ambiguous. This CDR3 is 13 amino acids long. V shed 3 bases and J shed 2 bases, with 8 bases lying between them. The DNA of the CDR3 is TGTGCCAGCAGTTTGGGCCCGCCCTACGAGCAGTACTTC. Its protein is CASSLGPPYEQYF.

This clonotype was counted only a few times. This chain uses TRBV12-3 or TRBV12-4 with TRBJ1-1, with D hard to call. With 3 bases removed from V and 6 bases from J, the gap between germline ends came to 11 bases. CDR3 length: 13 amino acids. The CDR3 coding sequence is TGTGCCAGCAGTTTCAGGTTAGTCTCTGAAGCTTTCTTT. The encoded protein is CASSFRLVSEAFF.

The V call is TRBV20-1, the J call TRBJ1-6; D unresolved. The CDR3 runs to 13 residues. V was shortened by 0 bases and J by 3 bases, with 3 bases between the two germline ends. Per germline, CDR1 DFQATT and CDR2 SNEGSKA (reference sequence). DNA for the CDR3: TGCAGTGCTAGAGATTTCTATAATTCACCCCTCCACTTT. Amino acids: CSARDFYNSPLHF.

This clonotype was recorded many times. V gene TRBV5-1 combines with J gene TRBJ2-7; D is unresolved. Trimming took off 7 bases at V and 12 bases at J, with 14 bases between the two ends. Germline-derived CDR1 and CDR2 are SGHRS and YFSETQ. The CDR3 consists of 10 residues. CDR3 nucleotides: TGCGCCAGCCCCCGGGTTTTCAGGTACTTC. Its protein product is CASPRVFRYF.

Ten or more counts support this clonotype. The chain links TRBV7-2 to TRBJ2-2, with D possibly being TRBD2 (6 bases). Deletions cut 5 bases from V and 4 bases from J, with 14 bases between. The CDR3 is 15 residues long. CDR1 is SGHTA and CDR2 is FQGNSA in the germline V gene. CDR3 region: CASSPGGASTGELFF. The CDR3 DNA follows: TGTGCCAGCAGCCCCGGCGGGGCCAGCACCGGGGAGCTGTTTTTT.

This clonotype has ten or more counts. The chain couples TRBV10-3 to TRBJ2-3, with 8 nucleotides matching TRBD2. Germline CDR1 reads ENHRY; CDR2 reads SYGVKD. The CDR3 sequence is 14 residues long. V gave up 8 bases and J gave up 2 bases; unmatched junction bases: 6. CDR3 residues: CAISGGDLTDTQYF. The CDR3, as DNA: TGTGCCATCTCGGGAGGGGACCTCACAGATACGCAGTATTTT.

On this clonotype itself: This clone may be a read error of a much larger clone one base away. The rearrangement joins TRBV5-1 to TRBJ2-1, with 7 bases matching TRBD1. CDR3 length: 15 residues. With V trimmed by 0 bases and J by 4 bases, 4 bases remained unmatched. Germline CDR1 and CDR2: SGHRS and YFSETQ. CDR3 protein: CASSLAGQRYNEQFF. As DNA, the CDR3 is TGCGCCAGCAGCTTGGCGGGACAGCGATACAATGAGCAGTTCTTC.

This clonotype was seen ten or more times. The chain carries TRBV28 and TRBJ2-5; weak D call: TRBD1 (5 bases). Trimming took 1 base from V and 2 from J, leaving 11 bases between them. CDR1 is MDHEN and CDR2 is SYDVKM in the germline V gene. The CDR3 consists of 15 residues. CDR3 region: CASSLLGRAQETQYF. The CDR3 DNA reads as TGTGCCAGCAGTTTATTAGGCAGGGCTCAAGAGACCCAGTACTTC.

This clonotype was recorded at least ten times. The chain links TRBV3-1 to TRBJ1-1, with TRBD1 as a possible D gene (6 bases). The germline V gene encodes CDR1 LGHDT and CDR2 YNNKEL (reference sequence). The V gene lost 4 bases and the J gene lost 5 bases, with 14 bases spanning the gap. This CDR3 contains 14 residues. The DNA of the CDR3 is TGTGCCAGCAGCCGCGAGGGGGGTGCTACTGAAGCTTTCTTT. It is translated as CASSREGGATEAFF.

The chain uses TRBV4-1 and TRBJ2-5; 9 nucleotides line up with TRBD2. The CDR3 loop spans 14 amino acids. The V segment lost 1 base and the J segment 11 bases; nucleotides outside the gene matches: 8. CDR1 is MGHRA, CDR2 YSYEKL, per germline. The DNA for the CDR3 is TGCGCCAGCAGCCAAGTCAATAGCGGGGGCCTTCAGTACTTC. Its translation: CASSQVNSGGLQYF.

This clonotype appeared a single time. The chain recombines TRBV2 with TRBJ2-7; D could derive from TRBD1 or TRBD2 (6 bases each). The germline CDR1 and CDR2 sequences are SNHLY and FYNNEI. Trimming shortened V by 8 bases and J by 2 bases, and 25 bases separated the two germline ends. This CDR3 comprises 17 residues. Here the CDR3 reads CASWEGGRGTLAYEQYF. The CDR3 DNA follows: TGTGCCAGCTGGGAAGGGGGGCGCGGGACTCTTGCCTACGAGCAGTACTTC.